This passage covers 5 T cell receptor beta chains from one sample sequenced in a study of cytomegalovirus exposure and HLA in healthy donors. Both 60 Vbeta primers and 13 Jbeta primers went into the PCR. The method was immunoSEQ multiplex PCR; TCRdb's version includes in-frame clones alone and lacks a portion of them. The table has over 200,000 clones, around nine tenths seen once. The specimen sequenced was PBMCs. Source of these receptors: a woman younger than 35 in good health and CMV-seronegative.

J is TRBJ1-2 and V is TRBV5-5, with 7 positions matching TRBD1. Germline lookup yields CDR1 SGHKS and CDR2 YYEKEE (reference sequence). The CDR3 length is 13 residues. V trimming: 5 bases; J trimming: 5 bases; junction bases outside the gene matches: 6. CDR3 sequence reads: CASRLTGDYGYTF. The CDR3 coding sequence is TGTGCCAGCAGACTAACAGGGGATTATGGCTACACCTTC.

This chain connects TRBV11-2 to TRBJ2-4; perhaps TRBD1 as D (5 bases). Germline assignment: CDR1 SGHAT and CDR2 FQNNGV. V was trimmed by 5 bases and J by 0 bases, leaving 14 bases between them. This CDR3 is 16 amino acids long. The CDR3 loop reads CASSPLTVLAKNIQYF. CDR3 nucleotides: TGTGCCAGCAGCCCCCTGACAGTATTAGCCAAAAACATTCAGTACTTC.

The J gene is TRBJ2-7, the V gene TRBV27; 12 bases line up with TRBD2. The CDR3 is 18 amino acids. Unmatched junction bases numbered 14, after V lost 5 bases and J lost 3 bases. Germline-derived CDR1 and CDR2 are MNHEY and SMNVEV (reference sequence). CDR3 region: CASSPTGLAGGPDYEQYF. The CDR3 DNA sequence: TGTGCCAGCAGTCCCACTGGGCTAGCGGGAGGGCCGGACTACGAGCAGTACTTC.

This chain joins TRBV27 and TRBJ2-7; TRBD2 matches at 11 bases. Germline lookup yields CDR1 MNHEY and CDR2 SMNVEV (reference sequence). Trimming removed 4 bases from V and 3 bases from J; junction bases left unmatched: 2. The CDR3 spans 14 residues. CDR3 DNA sequence: TGTGCCAGCAGTTCTCTAGCGGGGGGCTACGAGCAGTACTTC. Protein sequence: CASSSLAGGYEQYF.

The J gene is TRBJ1-3, the V gene TRBV2, with D unresolved. The CDR3 has 15 residues. V dropped 4 bases and J dropped 0 bases, with 10 bases sitting between them. Germline loops: CDR1 SNHLY, CDR2 FYNNEI. CDR3 sequence (DNA): TGTGCCAGCAGTGGTCAGGCAAGCTCTGGAAACACCATATATTTT. Protein: CASSGQASSGNTIYF.